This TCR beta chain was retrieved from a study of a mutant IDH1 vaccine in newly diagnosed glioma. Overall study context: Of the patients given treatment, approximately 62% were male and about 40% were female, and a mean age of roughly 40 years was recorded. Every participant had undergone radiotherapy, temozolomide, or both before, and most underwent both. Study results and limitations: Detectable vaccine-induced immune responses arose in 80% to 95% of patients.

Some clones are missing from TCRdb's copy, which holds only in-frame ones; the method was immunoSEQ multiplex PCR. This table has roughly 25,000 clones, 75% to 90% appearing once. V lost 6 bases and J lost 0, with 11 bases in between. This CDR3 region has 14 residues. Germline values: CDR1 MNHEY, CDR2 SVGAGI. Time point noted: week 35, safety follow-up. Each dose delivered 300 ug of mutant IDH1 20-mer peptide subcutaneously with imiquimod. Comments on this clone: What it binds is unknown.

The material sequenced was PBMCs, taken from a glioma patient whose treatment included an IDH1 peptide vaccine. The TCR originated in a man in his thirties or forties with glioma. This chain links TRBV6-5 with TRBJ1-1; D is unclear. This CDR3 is CASSQTALNTEAFF. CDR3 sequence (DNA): TGTGCCAGCAGCCAGACGGCCTTGAACACTGAAGCTTTCTTT.